Listed below are T cell receptor beta chains from one sample, sequenced in a study of high-grade serous ovarian cancer treatment subgroups. Here immunoSEQ multiplex PCR was the method, and the copy in TCRdb shows in-frame clones only, minus some. This table holds 4,700 or so clones, roughly three quarters found once. Sample: tumor tissue. These receptors all stem from a human donor with high-grade serous ovarian cancer. CDR3s include the opening cysteine and the closing phenylalanine or tryptophan. D genes are given only for firm matches. A clone size is listed for some rows: how often the clone was seen (once, few, many), or a class if it is expanded.

>.|TRBV27|few|TRBJ1-5
CASSYTGYAYQPQHF
TGTGCCAGCAGTTATACGGGGTATGCGTATCAGCCCCAGCATTTT
>.|TRBV9|.|TRBJ2-3
CASSVEGGPDTQYF
TGTGCCAGCAGCGTAGAGGGGGGGCCAGATACGCAGTATTTT
>TRBD1|TRBV18|.|TRBJ1-6
CASSPLEPGQGTNSPLHF
TGTGCCAGCTCACCATTGGAACCGGGACAGGGGACGAATTCACCCCTCCACTTT
>TRBD1|TRBV7-9|.|TRBJ2-7
CASNLRQGLEQYF
TGTGCCAGCAACCTCAGACAGGGGCTCGAGCAGTACTTC
>.|TRBV19|.|TRBJ2-3
CASSINQGADTQYF
TGTGCCAGTAGTATTAACCAGGGCGCAGATACGCAGTATTTT
>TRBD2|TRBV7-2|.|TRBJ2-3
CASSLRLAGDTDTQYF
TGTGCCAGCAGCTTAAGACTAGCGGGGGACACAGATACGCAGTATTTT
>.|TRBV9|.|TRBJ2-3
CASSAGGGDTQYF
TGTGCCAGCAGCGCTGGTGGTGGGGATACGCAGTATTTT
>.|TRBV27|.|TRBJ1-3
CASRLNRASGNTIYF
TGTGCCAGCAGATTAAACAGAGCATCTGGAAACACCATATATTTT
>.|TRBV30|.|TRBJ1-5
CAWSQSIRGSNQPQHF
TGTGCCTGGAGTCAATCCATCAGGGGAAGCAATCAGCCCCAGCATTTT
>.|TRBV5-8|.|TRBJ2-2
CASRRTGELFF
TGTGCCAGCAGACGCACCGGGGAGCTGTTTTTT
>TRBD2|TRBV4-3|.|TRBJ2-1
CASSQDSAGAYNEQFF
TGCGCCAGCAGCCAAGATAGCGCGGGGGCCTACAATGAGCAGTTCTTC
>TRBD2|TRBV7-3|.|TRBJ2-7
CASSRAGTSESQYF
TGTGCCAGCAGCCGAGCCGGGACTAGCGAAAGCCAGTACTTC
>TRBD1|TRBV6-5|.|TRBJ1-5
CASSQTGSPINPQHF
TGTGCCAGCAGCCAGACAGGGTCCCCTATCAATCCCCAGCATTTT
>TRBD1|TRBV4-1|.|TRBJ2-5
CASSQGTGVETQYF
TGCGCCAGCAGCCAAGGGACAGGGGTTGAGACCCAGTACTTC
>.|TRBV21-1|.|TRBJ2-2
CASSKAQTANTGELFF
TGTGCCAGCAGCAAAGCGCAGACAGCGAACACCGGGGAGCTGTTTTTT
>TRBD2|TRBV5-4|.|TRBJ2-3
CASSSPSGAHTDTQYF
TGTGCCAGCAGCTCCCCTAGCGGGGCACACACAGATACGCAGTATTTT
>.|TRBV9|.|TRBJ2-5
CASSVDTEPGETQYF
TGTGCCAGCAGCGTAGATACAGAGCCTGGGGAGACCCAGTACTTC
>.|TRBV4-1|few|TRBJ1-1
CASSQPSGSFTEAFF
TGCGCCAGCAGCCAGCCTTCAGGGTCTTTCACTGAAGCTTTCTTT
>.|TRBV4-1|.|TRBJ2-2
CASRSGANTGELFF
TGCGCCAGTCGCTCAGGGGCGAACACCGGGGAGCTGTTTTTT
>.|TRBV30|few|TRBJ1-1
CAWTAGSPEAFF
TGTGCCTGGACGGCTGGGTCACCTGAAGCTTTCTTT
>.|TRBV5-5|.|TRBJ1-1
CASSLIGQVRSEAFF
TGTGCCAGCAGCTTGATCGGCCAGGTTCGTTCTGAAGCTTTCTTT
>.|TRBV7-2|once|TRBJ1-2
CASSLAQGYGYTF
TGTGCCAGCAGCTTGGCACAGGGCTATGGCTACACCTTC
>.|TRBV2|.|TRBJ2-6
CASSESLSSGANVLTF
TGTGCCAGCAGTGAAAGCCTTAGCTCTGGGGCCAACGTCCTGACTTTC
>.|TRBV6-9|.|TRBJ2-6
CASSLKRPYDKVGPF
TGTGCCAGCAGTCTGAAGCGGCCTTACGACAAAGTCGGGCCATTC
>.|TRBV29-1|few|TRBJ2-2
CSVEQGQNTGELFF
TGCAGCGTTGAACAGGGACAGAACACCGGGGAGCTGTTTTTT
>.|TRBV7-9|.|TRBJ2-2
CASSLVLTGELFF
TGTGCCAGCAGCTTAGTTTTAACCGGGGAGCTGTTTTTT
>TRBD1|TRBV15|.|TRBJ1-2
CATSRATGDYGYTF
TGTGCCACCAGCAGAGCGACAGGGGATTATGGCTACACCTTC
>.|TRBV21-1|.|TRBJ1-2
CASSRVVAGRNYGYTF
TGTGCCAGCAGCCGTGTAGTGGCAGGACGGAACTATGGCTACACCTTC
>TRBD1|TRBV5-1|.|TRBJ2-1
CASSFSRGGTGANEQFF
TGCGCCAGCAGCTTTTCCAGGGGAGGGACAGGGGCGAATGAGCAGTTCTTC
>.|TRBV27|.|TRBJ1-1
CASSRRTYGQNEAFF
TGTGCCAGCAGTCGAAGGACATACGGGCAGAATGAAGCTTTCTTT
>.|TRBV5-5|.|TRBJ2-1
CASSLTGNEQFF
TGTGCCAGCAGCTTAACAGGGAATGAGCAGTTCTTC
>TRBD1|TRBV19|.|TRBJ2-2
CASSILPGQGRGELFF
TGTGCCAGTAGTATACTACCGGGACAGGGGCGTGGGGAGCTGTTTTTT
>.|TRBV6-6|.|TRBJ1-1
CATHYLTEAFF
TGTGCCACGCACTACCTCACTGAAGCTTTCTTT
>.|TRBV15|.|TRBJ2-6
CATSSPPSGANVLTF
TGTGCCACCAGCAGCCCTCCTTCCGGGGCCAACGTCCTGACTTTC
>.|TRBV5-3|.|TRBJ2-5
CASSPPGGDGTQYF
TGTGCCAGCAGCCCCCCCGGGGGCGACGGGACCCAGTACTTC
>.|TRBV7-8|.|TRBJ1-1
CASTRTDMNTEAFF
TGTGCCAGCACTCGGACTGACATGAACACTGAAGCTTTCTTT
>.|TRBV12-5|.|TRBJ2-5
CASGLVGETQYF
TGTGCTAGTGGTTTGGTAGGGGAGACCCAGTACTTC
>.|TRBV7-2|.|TRBJ1-1
CASSPPQLRAAFF
TGTGCCAGCAGCCCGCCCCAATTACGGGCCGCTTTCTTT
>.|TRBV6-1|.|TRBJ1-5
CASSAQTGRNQPQHF
TGTGCCAGCAGTGCCCAGACAGGCCGCAATCAGCCCCAGCATTTT
>.|TRBV4-3|.|TRBJ2-1
CASSQDTRGEQFF
TGCGCCAGCAGCCAAGATACCCGAGGTGAGCAGTTCTTC
>TRBD1|TRBV5-8|.|TRBJ2-5
CASSTLDRGGGETQYF
TGTGCCAGCAGCACCCTGGACAGGGGAGGAGGAGAGACCCAGTACTTC
>TRBD1|TRBV19|.|TRBJ2-2
CASSIGSDRATGELFF
TGTGCCAGTAGTATAGGCTCCGACAGGGCCACCGGGGAGCTGTTTTTT